This TCR beta chain was retrieved from a study of blood T cell repertoires in COVID-19. Data came from immunoSEQ multiplex PCR; TCRdb stores just in-frame clones and leaves some out. The sample yields 150,000 to 180,000 clones, about 73% seen once. This CDR3 is built from 13 residues. V was shortened by 2 bases and J by 7 bases, with 6 bases between the two germline ends. The germline V gene has CDR1 SNHLY and CDR2 FYNNEI. This receptor was obtained from a man at least 80 years old with acute or convalescent COVID-19. The rearrangement uses TRBV2 and TRBJ1-6; D unclear. Sequencing was performed on peripheral blood. The CDR3 loop is CASSERRNSPLHF. CDR3 sequence (DNA): TGTGCCAGCAGTGAACGGAGGAATTCACCCCTCCACTTT.